Shown below are 19 T cell receptor beta chains from a single sample sequenced in a study of graft-versus-host responses after intestinal transplantation. These receptors have no known antigen. Sequenced by immunoSEQ multiplex PCR; TCRdb stores in-frame clones only, minus some. The table records approximately 99,000 clones, 90% to 95% of them present only once. The sample in question was unstimulated CD4+ T cells sorted from spleen or lymph node cells, obtained before transplant. These receptor sequences come from a human donor who was the organ donor for an intestinal transplant.

The chain has TRBV9 and TRBJ2-5; TRBD2 matches 8 bases. Unmatched junction bases numbered 9, after V lost 0 bases and J lost 5 bases. The CDR3 sequence is 16 residues long. In germline, CDR1 is SGDLS, CDR2 YYNGEE. The CDR3 nucleotides read TGTGCCAGCAGCGTAGGAGTCGGGGGGGCCTTGGAGACCCAGTACTTC. This gives the protein CASSVGVGGALETQYF.

This rearrangement joins TRBV6-5 to TRBJ2-1; a weak D match, TRBD2 (5 bases). V lost 10 bases and J lost 6, with 19 bases in between. This CDR3 has 14 residues. In germline, CDR1 is MNHEY, CDR2 SVGAGI. In DNA form, the CDR3 reads TGTGCCACCTCCCGGGGTTTATGGCCCAATGAGCAGTTCTTC. Its translation: CATSRGLWPNEQFF.

The V call is TRBV4-2, the J call TRBJ2-7, with D perhaps TRBD2 (5 bases). Germline CDR1 reads LGHNA; CDR2 reads YNFKEQ. The V end was cut by 4 bases, the J end by 0 bases, with 10 bases between. The CDR3 runs 14 residues. As DNA, the CDR3 is TGTGCCAGCAGCCCCCGAGAGGGCTCCTACGAGCAGTACTTC. It encodes CASSPREGSYEQYF.

The rearrangement joins TRBV4-3 to TRBJ2-5, with TRBD2 matching 7 bases. Germline lookup yields CDR1 LGHNA and CDR2 YSLEER. V lost 4 bases and J lost 4; bases outside the gene matches: 3. This CDR3 comprises 13 residues. CDR3 loop: CASSLREGETQYF. The DNA for the CDR3 is TGCGCCAGCAGCCTGAGGGAGGGAGAGACCCAGTACTTC.

V gene TRBV7-9 combines with J gene TRBJ1-2; D is possibly TRBD1 (5 bases). CDR3 length: 16 amino acids. Trimming shortened V by 1 base and J by 4 bases, and 16 bases separated the two germline ends. The germline CDR1 and CDR2 sequences are SEHNR and FQNEAQ (reference sequence). The chain's CDR3 is CASSLGGLREAYGYTF. In DNA, the CDR3 is TGTGCCAGCAGCTTAGGGGGGTTGCGGGAAGCCTATGGCTACACCTTC.

This chain links TRBV19 with TRBJ1-5; D perhaps matches TRBD1 (5 bases). The length of the CDR3 is 14 residues. The V gene's germline CDR1 is LNHDA and CDR2 SQIVND (reference sequence). Between the trimmed V and J ends, which lost 5 bases and 4 bases, there was a span of 12 bases. CDR3 nucleotides: TGTGCCAGTAGTGGGAGGACAATTAATCAGCCCCAGCATTTT. Translated, it gives CASSGRTINQPQHF.

The V call is TRBV5-4, the J call TRBJ2-3; 13 nucleotides line up with TRBD2. The germline V gene has CDR1 SGHNT and CDR2 YYREEE (reference sequence). V lost 3 bases, J lost 5 bases, and 6 bases stayed unmatched. The CDR3 loop spans 16 amino acids. This CDR3 is CASSYGTSGEQDTQYF. The CDR3 nucleotides are TGTGCCAGCAGCTATGGGACTAGCGGGGAACAAGATACGCAGTATTTT. Full variable domain (remainder filled in from reference TRBV5-4 and TRBJ2-3): ETGVTQSPTHLIKTRGQQVTLRCSSQSGHNTVSWYQQALGQGPQFIFQYYREEENGRGNFPPRFSGLQFPNYSSELNVNALELDDSALYLCASSYGTSGEQDTQYFGPGTRLTVL.

The V and J genes are TRBV6-5 and TRBJ2-1, with D perhaps matching TRBD2 (5 bases). The germline V gene has CDR1 MNHEY and CDR2 SVGAGI. This CDR3 spans 15 amino acids. V lost 3 bases, J lost 8 bases, and 17 bases lay in between. The CDR3 region is CASSYQSLTRDEQFF. The CDR3, as DNA: TGTGCCAGCAGTTATCAGTCGTTAACTAGGGATGAGCAGTTCTTC.

V usage is TRBV7-2 and J usage is TRBJ2-1; no reliable D call. V lost 2 bases and J lost 9, with 11 bases in between. The CDR3 extends over 13 amino acids. Germline assignment: CDR1 SGHTA and CDR2 FQGNSA. CDR3 protein: CASSLQRSGEQFF. Written as DNA, the CDR3 is TGTGCCAGCAGCTTACAAAGGAGTGGTGAGCAGTTCTTC. The whole variable domain, filled in from reference TRBV7-2 and TRBJ2-1, reads GAGVSQSPSNKVTEKGKDVELRCDPISGHTALYWYRQSLGQGLEFLIYFQGNSAPDKSGLPSDRFSAERTGGSVSTLTIQRTQQEDSAVYLCASSLQRSGEQFFGPGTRLTVL.

The DNA of the CDR3 is TGTGCCATCAGTGGGGGAGGAGGCCCCCTGGACGAGCAGTACTTC. As protein: CAISGGGGPLDEQYF. The chain is built from TRBV10-3 and TRBJ2-7, with D perhaps matching TRBD2 (6 bases). Per germline, CDR1 ENHRY and CDR2 SYGVKD. The CDR3 runs 15 residues. Trimming stripped 4 bases from V and 5 bases from J, with 18 bases between.

This chain links TRBV9 with TRBJ1-6, with D tentatively TRBD1 (6 bases). Trimming took 4 bases from V and 10 from J, leaving 15 bases between them. Looked up from germline, CDR1 is SGDLS and CDR2 is YYNGEE. The CDR3 extends over 14 amino acids. The CDR3 DNA follows: TGTGCCAGCAGCTCACAGGGAAACGGGTCACCCCTCCACTTT. It translates to CASSSQGNGSPLHF.

CDR3 loop: CASSPLAGGPTDTQYF. CDR3 DNA sequence: TGTGCCAGCAGCCCCCTAGCGGGGGGGCCGACAGATACGCAGTATTTT. V gene TRBV7-2 combines with J gene TRBJ2-3; TRBD2 agrees at 12 bases. The J segment lost 3 bases and the V segment lost 5 bases, leaving 6 bases of the junction unmatched. Germline V gene data show CDR1 as SGHTA and CDR2 as FQGNSA. This CDR3 has 16 residues.

This clone is a singleton in its sample. V and J are TRBV9 and TRBJ2-1; 11 nucleotides agree with TRBD2. The CDR3 sequence is 15 residues long. J gave up 6 bases and V 2 bases, and 4 bases lay outside the gene matches. Germline V lookup: CDR1 SGDLS, CDR2 YYNGEE. CDR3 DNA sequence: TGTGCCAGCAGCGTTGGGACTAGCGGTACCAATGAGCAGTTCTTC. Translating it yields CASSVGTSGTNEQFF.

This rearrangement joins TRBV5-1 to TRBJ1-1, with D maybe TRBD1 (5 bases). The CDR3 contains 14 residues. Trimming stripped 4 bases from V and 0 bases from J, with 10 bases between. Germline assignment: CDR1 SGHRS and CDR2 YFSETQ. The CDR3 here is CASSPGGLNTEAFF. As DNA, the CDR3 is TGCGCCAGCAGCCCGGGGGGGTTGAACACTGAAGCTTTCTTT.

In regard to this clone: This specimen includes other DNA sequences encoding the same CDR3. J is TRBJ2-2 and V is TRBV19, with 11 bases fitting TRBD1. V lost 8 bases to trimming and J lost 6 bases; unmatched junction nucleotides: 2. This CDR3 has 13 residues. In germline, CDR1 is LNHDA, CDR2 SQIVND (reference sequence). The CDR3 coding sequence is TGTGCCAGTCGGGACAGGGGGGCCGGGGAGCTGTTTTTT. Amino acids: CASRDRGAGELFF.

The V and J genes are TRBV21-1 and TRBJ1-2. TRBV21-1 is shown as a pseudogene. There are 14 residues in the CDR3. In DNA, the CDR3 is TGTGCCGGAGCAGAGAGGTACTCCTGGTATGGCTACACCTTC. Encoded protein: CAGAERYSWYGYTF.

The V gene is TRBV6-1, the J gene TRBJ1-5, with no clear D. CDR1 and CDR2 from the germline V gene are MNHNS and SASEGT. V was shortened by 5 bases and J by 0 bases, with 5 bases between the two germline ends. The CDR3 sequence is 13 residues long. In nucleotides, the CDR3 is TGTGCCAGCAGTACACGTAGCAATCAGCCCCAGCATTTT. It translates to CASSTRSNQPQHF.

The genes are TRBV4-3 and TRBJ2-7, with D perhaps matching TRBD1 (5 bases). This CDR3 region has 15 residues. The germline V gene encodes CDR1 LGHNA and CDR2 YSLEER. Trimming removed 3 bases at V and 6 bases at J, with 18 bases between. This CDR3 reads CASSQASLIGVEQYF. In DNA, the CDR3 is TGCGCCAGCAGCCAGGCGAGCCTAATAGGGGTCGAGCAGTACTTC.

The gene calls are TRBV6-5 and TRBJ2-7; D is unclear. CDR3 size: 13 residues. Germline CDR1 is MNHEY and CDR2 is SVGAGI. The ends were cut back, 3 bases at V and 1 base at J, with 7 bases in the middle. CDR3 amino acids: CASSYLRSYEQYF. Here the CDR3 DNA reads TGTGCCAGCAGTTATTTGCGGTCCTACGAGCAGTACTTC.